This T cell receptor (beta chain) was found in a study of shared clonotypes between healthy human individuals. Trimming stripped 5 bases from V and 1 base from J, with 9 bases between. The CDR3 spans 14 residues. Germline loops: CDR1 MNHNS, CDR2 SASEGT. The repertoire was sequenced with immunoSEQ multiplex PCR; TCRdb's copy has only in-frame clones and lacks some. The sample comprises about a million clones, roughly 77% of which are singletons, and about 0.89% rests with the top ten. The sample consisted of memory CD4+ T cells from PBMCs. Regarding subset: CD45RA-negative fraction. The chain joins TRBV6-1 to TRBJ1-3; tentative D call: TRBD1 (5 bases). This receptor was identified in a man younger than 35 in good health. Some clones in this sample may be carry-over from other donors' samples. The CDR3 reads CASSLDRSGNTIYF. The CDR3, as DNA: TGTGCCAGCAGTCTTGACAGATCTGGAAACACCATATATTTT.